This T cell receptor (beta chain) came from a study of blood T cell repertoires in COVID-19. As for the study in general: From T cells, B-cell-depleted T cells, or PBMCs came the material, which was cDNA or gDNA.

TCRdb keeps only in-frame clones here, not all; method: immunoSEQ multiplex PCR. Of 250,000 to 350,000 clones listed, roughly nine tenths are singletons. CDR1 and CDR2 (germline): MNHNS, SASEGT. The CDR3 is 15 amino acids. The ends were cut back, 2 bases at V and 4 bases at J, with 15 bases in the middle. Sequencing used peripheral blood. The source of this sequence is a man aged 18 to 30 with active or convalescent COVID-19. This chain links TRBV6-1 with TRBJ2-7; maybe TRBD1 (6 bases). The CDR3 loop reads CASSEKQGRAYEQYF. In DNA, the CDR3 is TGTGCCAGCAGTGAAAAGCAGGGGAGAGCTTACGAGCAGTACTTC.